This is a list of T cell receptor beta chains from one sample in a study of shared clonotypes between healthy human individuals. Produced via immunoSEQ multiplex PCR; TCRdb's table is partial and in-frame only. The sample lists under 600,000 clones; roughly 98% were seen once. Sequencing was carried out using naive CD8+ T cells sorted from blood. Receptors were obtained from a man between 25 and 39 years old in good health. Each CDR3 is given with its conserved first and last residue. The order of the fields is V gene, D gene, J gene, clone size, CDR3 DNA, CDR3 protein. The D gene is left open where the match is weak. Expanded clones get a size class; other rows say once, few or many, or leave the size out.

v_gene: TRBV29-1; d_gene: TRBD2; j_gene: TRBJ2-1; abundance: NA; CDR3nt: TGCAGCGGGCTAGCGGAGAGATACAATGAGCAGTTCTTC; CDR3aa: CSGLAERYNEQFF
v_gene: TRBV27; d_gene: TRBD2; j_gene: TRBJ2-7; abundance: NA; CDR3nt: TGTGCCAGTTCAGCGGGAGTAACCTACGAGCAGTACTTC; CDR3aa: CASSAGVTYEQYF
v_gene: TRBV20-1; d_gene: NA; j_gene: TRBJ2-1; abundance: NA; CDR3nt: TGCAGTGCTAGAGATTGGAATGAGCAGTTCTTC; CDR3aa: CSARDWNEQFF
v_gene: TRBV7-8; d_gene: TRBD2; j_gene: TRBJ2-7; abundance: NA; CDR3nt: TGTGCCAGCAGCCTCACTCCGGGGCTAGCGGGAGCCTACGAGCAGTACTTC; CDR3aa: CASSLTPGLAGAYEQYF
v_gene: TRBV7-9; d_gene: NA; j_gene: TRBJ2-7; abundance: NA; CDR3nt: TGTGCCAGCAGCTTCGGGGGACAGCCCTCCTACGAGCAGTACTTC; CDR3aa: CASSFGGQPSYEQYF
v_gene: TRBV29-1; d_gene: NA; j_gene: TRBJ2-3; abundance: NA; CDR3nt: TGCAGCGTTGTTACAGGGAGCACAGATACGCAGTATTTT; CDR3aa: CSVVTGSTDTQYF
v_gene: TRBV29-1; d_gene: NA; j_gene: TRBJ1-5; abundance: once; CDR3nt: TGCAGCGTTGAGTTTCCGGGTGGAGGGTACAATCAGCCCCAGCATTTT; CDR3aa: CSVEFPGGGYNQPQHF
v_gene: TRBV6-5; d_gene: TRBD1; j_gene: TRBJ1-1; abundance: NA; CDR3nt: TGTGCCAGCAGTTACGGGACAGGGGGGTTCGCTGAAGCTTTCTTT; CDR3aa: CASSYGTGGFAEAFF
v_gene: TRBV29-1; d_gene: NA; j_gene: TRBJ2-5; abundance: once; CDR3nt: TGCAGCCATAACTACTACGGAGAGTACCAAGAGACCCAGTACTTC; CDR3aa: CSHNYYGEYQETQYF
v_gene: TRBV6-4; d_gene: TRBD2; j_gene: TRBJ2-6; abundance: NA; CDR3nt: TGTGCCAGCAGCGCTTCAGGACTAGCGGGTATTTCTGGGGCCAACGTCCTGACTTTC; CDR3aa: CASSASGLAGISGANVLTF